What follows are 14 T cell receptor beta chains derived from one specimen sequenced in a study of regulatory T cells in long-lasting Graves disease. Arm-PCR of CDR3 regions and iRepertoire HTBI primers were the basis on which TCR beta libraries were built. TCRdb reanalysed the multiplex PCR reads using MiXCR and keeps one entry per CDR3 protein. The data show 350,000 to 400,000 distinct CDR3 sequences, 15% to 20% seen once. The time point here: newly diagnosed GD, antithyroid drugs for less than 3 months. TCR sequences were obtained from RNA taken from PBMCs. The same sample was also used in a study of T cells in Graves' hyperthyroidism and ophthalmopathy.

Sequences were derived from peripheral blood mononuclear cells (PBMCs), sampled at new diagnosis, from a patient treated with antithyroid drugs. Receptors were obtained from a woman between 18 and 29 years old with Graves disease.

This clonotype was seen at least ten times. The genes are TRBV5-1 and TRBJ1-2; D gene unclear. The CDR3 contains 13 residues. Per germline, CDR1 SGHRS and CDR2 YFSETQ. V lost 0 bases, J lost 4 bases, and 7 bases lay in between. The CDR3 bases are TGCGCCAGCAGCTTGGACAGCCCCTATGGCTACACCTTC. Amino acid sequence: CASSLDSPYGYTF.

This chain joins TRBV7-3 and TRBJ2-1; TRBD2 matches 11 bases. The CDR3 extends over 15 amino acids. CDR1 is SGHTA, CDR2 FQGTGA, per germline. Trimming removed 5 bases from V and 8 bases from J; junction bases left unmatched: 8. CDR3 region: CASSPHSGGAHEQFF. The CDR3 region has the DNA TGTGCCAGCAGCCCCCATAGCGGGGGGGCCCATGAGCAGTTCTTC. Together with reference TRBV7-3 and TRBJ2-1, the CDR3 gives the full variable domain: GAGVSQTPSNKVTEKGKYVELRCDPISGHTALYWYRQSLGQGPEFLIYFQGTGAADDSGLPNDRFFAVRPEGSVSTLKIQRTERGDSAVYLCASSPHSGGAHEQFFGPGTRLTVL.

This clonotype was picked up many times. Here the CDR3 reads CAWLQKYEQYF. The CDR3, as DNA: TGTGCCTGGCTTCAAAAATACGAGCAGTACTTC. The gene calls are TRBV30 and TRBJ2-7; no clear D gene. The CDR3 runs to 11 residues. CDR1 and CDR2 from the germline V gene are GTSNPN and SVGIG (reference sequence). Deletions cut 5 bases from V and 4 bases from J, with 9 bases between.

This chain links TRBV9 with TRBJ2-1, with D possibly TRBD1 on 5 matching bases. The length of the CDR3 is 14 residues. Trimming took 3 bases from V and 0 from J, leaving 7 bases between them. CDR1 is SGDLS, CDR2 YYNGEE, per germline. This CDR3 reads CASSATGSYNEQFF. The DNA for the CDR3 is TGTGCCAGCAGCGCCACAGGCTCCTACAATGAGCAGTTCTTC.

This clonotype appeared a few times. The rearrangement links TRBV6-1 to TRBJ2-5; tentatively, D is TRBD1 or TRBD2 (6 bases each). The CDR3 totals 14 residues. Trimming left V 8 bases short and J 1 base short, with 14 bases between. The V gene's germline CDR1 is MNHNS and CDR2 SASEGT. CDR3 region: CASGMGGPQETQYF. DNA of the CDR3: TGTGCCAGCGGGATGGGGGGCCCCCAAGAGACCCAGTACTTC.

This clonotype has just a few counts. This chain connects TRBV14 to TRBJ2-1; D uncertain. The CDR3 consists of 18 residues. Deletions cut 0 bases from V and 4 bases from J, with 19 bases between. The V gene's germline CDR1 is SGHDN and CDR2 FVKESK. DNA of the CDR3: TGTGCCAGCAGCCAAGATGGCGAGACTTCCCTCCTTTACAATGAGCAGTTCTTC. Translating it yields CASSQDGETSLLYNEQFF.

Ten or more counts support this clonotype. The chain uses TRBV10-3 and TRBJ1-2; 9 bases are shared with TRBD1. Looked up from germline, CDR1 is ENHRY and CDR2 is SYGVKD. CDR3 length: 14 amino acids. The ends lost 6 bases at V and 6 bases at J; junction bases unmatched: 8. The CDR3: CAIRIRDREDGYTF. The CDR3 region has the DNA TGTGCCATCAGGATCCGGGACAGGGAGGATGGCTACACCTTC.

This clonotype occurred many times. The rearrangement joins TRBV2 to TRBJ1-2, with D tentatively TRBD1 (6 bases). The V end was cut by 7 bases, the J end by 6 bases, with 12 bases between. Per germline, CDR1 SNHLY and CDR2 FYNNEI. This CDR3 comprises 12 residues. CDR3 nucleotide sequence: TGTGCCAGCATCGGGGACATAGATGGCTACACCTTC. It yields the protein CASIGDIDGYTF.

This clonotype was counted a few times. The chain couples TRBV29-1 to TRBJ2-3; D gene ambiguous. The CDR3 contains 11 residues. Trimming took off 7 bases at V and 4 bases at J, with 9 bases between the two ends. Per the germline V gene, CDR1 is SQVTM and CDR2 is ANQGSEA. The CDR3 sequence is CSEADADTQYF. CDR3 sequence (DNA): TGCAGCGAGGCGGATGCAGATACGCAGTATTTT.

With respect to this clonotype: A much larger clone differs from this one at a single base, so this may be a read error. The chain couples TRBV9 to TRBJ2-1, with D possibly TRBD2 on 6 matching bases. There are 16 residues in the CDR3. Germline CDR1 and CDR2: SGDLS and YYNGEE. The CDR3 loop is CACSVEGGASYNEQFF. Written as DNA, the CDR3 is TGTGCCTGCAGCGTAGAAGGCGGGGCGTCCTACAATGAGCAGTTCTTC.

This clonotype appeared many times. J is TRBJ2-3 and V is TRBV12-3 or TRBV12-4, with D possibly TRBD2 on 5 matching bases. CDR3 length: 14 amino acids. Trimming took 5 bases from V and 2 from J, leaving 11 bases between them. The DNA of the CDR3 is TGTGCCAGCAGTGTAGGACTCATCACAGATACGCAGTATTTT. Translated, it gives CASSVGLITDTQYF.

The count of this clonotype is one. This sequence joins TRBV12-3 or TRBV12-4 and TRBJ1-1, with a possible D match to TRBD1 (5 bases). The V gene lost 3 bases and the J gene lost 11 bases, with 19 bases spanning the gap. The CDR3 sequence is 14 residues long. CDR3 nucleotide sequence: TGTGCCAGCAGTTTCGGGCAGGCCGTTCGGGGCGCTTTCTTT. This sequence encodes CASSFGQAVRGAFF.

In its sample, this clonotype was seen many times. The CDR3 protein is CASPRDRGQRETQYF. The CDR3 DNA reads TGTGCCAGCCCCCGGGACAGGGGGCAGCGAGAGACCCAGTACTTC. The chain employs TRBV2 and TRBJ2-5; TRBD1 aligns across 12 bases. Germline V CDR1 and CDR2: SNHLY, FYNNEI. V was clipped by 8 bases and J by 4 bases; unmatched bases: 8. The CDR3 runs 15 residues.

There are many counts of this clonotype. The chain combines TRBV10-3 with TRBJ2-2, with 9 bases that match TRBD1. The CDR3 spans 17 residues. After removal of 4 bases from V and 3 bases from J, the junction contained 9 bases not matched to a gene. Germline V gene sequence: CDR1 ENHRY, CDR2 SYGVKD. The CDR3 coding sequence is TGTGCCATCAGTGGCCCCTACAGGGGGCCAGACACCGGGGAGCTGTTTTTT. It translates to CAISGPYRGPDTGELFF.